These 32 T cell receptor beta chains were sequenced from one sample in a study of blood T cells in healthy people across ages. Primed by a sample-barcoded 5' primer and a J-beta primer mix, a second PCR proceeded for about 7 to 11 cycles. TCRdb re-analysed the 5' RACE reads in MiXCR, keeping a single row per CDR3 protein. In the table there are about 830,000 distinct CDR3 sequences, approximately 67% of which are singletons. Sequenced material: blood. The receptors here all came from a man aged 30 to 45 in good health.

This clonotype appeared once. The chain joins TRBV12-3 or TRBV12-4 to TRBJ2-3; the match to TRBD2 covers 11 bases. The CDR3 loop spans 17 amino acids. Trimming removed 5 bases from V and 2 bases from J; junction bases left unmatched: 9. The DNA for the CDR3 is TGTGCCAGCAGTGGCCCGGGACTAGCGGAGTCCACAGATACGCAGTATTTT. Protein sequence: CASSGPGLAESTDTQYF.

This chain uses TRBV29-1 with TRBJ2-1; D call uncertain. This CDR3 region has 13 residues. Germline V gene sequence: CDR1 SQVTM, CDR2 ANQGSEA. V was clipped by 2 bases and J by 6 bases, with 11 bases between them. The chain's CDR3 is CSVERWTPNEQFF. The DNA of the CDR3 is TGCAGCGTTGAACGATGGACCCCCAATGAGCAGTTCTTC.

This chain links TRBV6-2 or TRBV6-3 with TRBJ2-3; D possibly corresponds to TRBD1 (6 bases). Trimming pared 7 bases from V and 6 bases from J, leaving 14 bases between. Germline CDR1 reads MNHEY; CDR2 reads SVGEGT. CDR3 length: 13 residues. The CDR3: CASNDRIGDTQYF. Written as DNA, the CDR3 is TGTGCCAGCAACGACAGGATAGGGGATACGCAGTATTTT.

This sequence joins TRBV12-3 or TRBV12-4 and TRBJ2-1; D unresolved. The CDR3 runs 13 residues. Trimming stripped 5 bases from V and 7 bases from J, with 12 bases between. The CDR3 DNA reads TGTGCCAGCAGTCTACCACTTGGGAATGAGCAGTTCTTC. It encodes CASSLPLGNEQFF.

With regard to this clonotype: One end of the junction is discordant with germline, which a read error may explain. This sequence joins TRBV29-1 and TRBJ1-1, with a weak D call TRBD1 (6 bases). From germline, CDR1 is SQVTM and CDR2 ANQGSEA. The CDR3 runs 12 residues. The CDR3 is CSAGQRNAEAFF. The CDR3 DNA follows: TGCAGCGCTGGACAGAGGAACGCTGAAGCTTTCTTT.

The CDR3 spells CASSQVLGRDVTKNIQYF. The CDR3 DNA is TGTGCCAGCAGCCAAGTTCTCGGCAGGGACGTAACCAAAAACATTCAGTACTTC. V gene TRBV4-2 combines with J gene TRBJ2-4; TRBD1 or TRBD2 may be the D gene (5 bases each). In germline, CDR1 is LGHNA, CDR2 YNFKEQ. The V end was cut by 1 base, the J end by 2 bases, with 18 bases between. CDR3 size: 18 residues.

The J gene is TRBJ2-1, the V gene TRBV11-3; 7 positions match TRBD2. The CDR3 spans 16 residues. Per germline, CDR1 SGHNT and CDR2 YENEEA. V trimming: 0 bases; J trimming: 6 bases; junction bases outside the gene matches: 8. CDR3 nucleotides: TGTGCCAGCAGCTTAGAGTCAGGCCGCGGGAGCAATGAGCAGTTCTTC. Translating it yields CASSLESGRGSNEQFF.

V and J are TRBV9 and TRBJ2-4, with D hard to call. Between the trimmed V and J ends, which lost 6 bases and 13 bases, there was a span of 23 bases. Germline lookup yields CDR1 SGDLS and CDR2 YYNGEE. CDR3 length: 14 residues. CDR3 sequence (DNA): TGTGCCAGCACCCAGGACCCAGCGCGCGGAGCCCAGTACTTC. It codes for CASTQDPARGAQYF.

The genes are TRBV5-1 and TRBJ2-1, with 12 bases lining up with TRBD2. Germline values: CDR1 SGHRS, CDR2 YFSETQ. The length of the CDR3 is 17 residues. J gave up 8 bases and V 1 base, and 10 bases lay outside the gene matches. The CDR3 is CASSLKASGGAEDEQFF. The CDR3, as DNA: TGCGCCAGCAGCTTGAAGGCTAGCGGGGGGGCGGAGGATGAGCAGTTCTTC.

The CDR3 sequence: CASSFTGVNYNEQFF. For the CDR3, the DNA is TGTGCCAGCAGCTTCACGGGGGTTAACTACAATGAGCAGTTCTTC. This chain uses TRBV9 with TRBJ2-1; possibly TRBD2 for D (6 bases). The CDR3 extends over 15 amino acids. V lost 4 bases and J lost 3, with 14 bases in between. Per germline, CDR1 SGDLS and CDR2 YYNGEE. The full variable domain, in which reference TRBV9 and TRBJ2-1 provide the parts outside the CDR3, is DSGVTQTPKHLITATGQRVTLRCSPRSGDLSVYWYQQSLDQGLQFLIQYYNGEERAKGNILERFSAQQFPDLHSELNLSSLELGDSALYFCASSFTGVNYNEQFFGPGTRLTVL.

The chain combines TRBV6-6 with TRBJ1-1; D gene unclear. V lost 5 bases and J 4 bases, leaving 14 bases between the germline ends. The germline V gene has CDR1 MNHNY and CDR2 SVGAGI (reference sequence). The CDR3 contains 14 residues. CDR3: CASSRSQRSTEAFF. The CDR3 coding sequence is TGTGCCAGCAGTCGGTCCCAACGGAGCACTGAAGCTTTCTTT.

The J gene is TRBJ2-7, the V gene TRBV6-6, with TRBD1 matching 8 bases. This CDR3 has 14 residues. Trimming took 5 bases from V and 6 from J; bases not matched to a gene: 9. CDR1 MNHNY and CDR2 SVGAGI come from the germline V gene (reference sequence). The CDR3 DNA follows: TGTGCCAGCAGTAGGACAGGGAGCCGCTCCGAGCAGTACTTC. It encodes CASSRTGSRSEQYF.

This chain connects TRBV5-1 to TRBJ2-4; tentatively, D is TRBD1 or TRBD2 (5 bases each). The J call is uncertain, as TRBJ2-7 better fits the DNA end. Germline CDR1 reads SGHRS; CDR2 reads YFSETQ. This CDR3 comprises 13 residues. CDR3 region: CASSLVVGDEQYF. CDR3 in DNA: TGCGCCAGCAGCTTGGTTGTGGGGGACGAGCAGTACTTC.

This clonotype has just a few counts. This sequence joins TRBV3-1 and TRBJ1-2, with 9 positions matching TRBD1. Germline V gene sequence: CDR1 LGHDT, CDR2 YNNKEL (reference sequence). This CDR3 region has 15 residues. V lost 4 bases, J lost 4 bases, and 7 bases stayed unmatched. CDR3 loop: CASSLGQGLSYGYTF. CDR3 DNA: TGTGCCAGCAGCCTGGGACAGGGCCTCTCCTATGGCTACACCTTC.

The rearrangement joins TRBV7-3 to TRBJ1-2; no reliable D call. This CDR3 has 14 residues. Trimming removed 5 bases from V and 1 base from J, with 11 bases in between. Germline lookup yields CDR1 SGHTA and CDR2 FQGTGA. The CDR3 here is CASSPIGLNYGYTF. CDR3 sequence (DNA): TGTGCCAGCAGCCCCATAGGACTTAACTATGGCTACACCTTC.

The genes are TRBV6-6 and TRBJ2-3, with 9 bases identical to TRBD2. J lost 2 bases, V lost 7 bases, and 10 bases had no gene match. Per the germline V gene, CDR1 is MNHNY and CDR2 is SVGAGI (reference sequence). This CDR3 comprises 16 residues. CDR3 residues: CASNRGGGLLTDTQYF. Here the CDR3 DNA reads TGTGCCAGCAACCGCGGGGGGGGCCTCCTCACAGATACGCAGTATTTT.

This clonotype showed up just a few times. The chain employs TRBV11-2 and TRBJ2-1; TRBD2 matches at 9 bases. Trimming took 5 bases from V and 5 from J; bases not matched to a gene: 7. The CDR3 sequence is 15 residues long. CDR1 and CDR2 (germline): SGHAT, FQNNGV. Written as DNA, the CDR3 is TGTGCCAGCAGCCGCCGACTAGCGGATAACAATGAGCAGTTCTTC. This gives the protein CASSRRLADNNEQFF.

This clonotype was recorded once. The chain joins TRBV7-2 to TRBJ2-2, with 11 bases identical to TRBD2. Germline CDR1 and CDR2: SGHTA and FQGNSA. The trim removed 3 bases at V and 6 bases at J, leaving 6 bases unmatched. The CDR3 runs to 16 residues. The CDR3 DNA reads TGTGCCAGCAGCTTGTCATCACTAGCGGGGGCCGGGGAGCTGTTTTTT. This translates into CASSLSSLAGAGELFF.

J is TRBJ1-6 and V is TRBV21-1; the tabulated D call, TRBD1, remains unverified against the DNA. TRBV21-1 is classified as a pseudogene. The CDR3 loop spans 10 amino acids. CDR3 loop: CASKWTGTHF. DNA for the CDR3: TGTGCCAGCAAGTGGACAGGGACCCACTTT.

V gene TRBV2 combines with J gene TRBJ1-2, with D hard to call. The CDR3 length is 14 residues. Germline-derived CDR1 and CDR2 are SNHLY and FYNNEI. The ends were cut back, 6 bases at V and 3 bases at J, with 14 bases in the middle. The CDR3: CASRREAEHYGYTF. The CDR3 bases are TGTGCCAGCAGGAGGGAGGCGGAACACTATGGCTACACCTTC.

The genes are TRBV6-1 and TRBJ2-1, with TRBD1 as a possible D gene (5 bases). The CDR3 runs 16 residues. Germline lookup yields CDR1 MNHNS and CDR2 SASEGT. Trimming took 0 bases from V and 3 from J, leaving 12 bases between them. The CDR3 is CASSEATAGFYNEQFF. Here the CDR3 DNA reads TGTGCCAGCAGTGAAGCGACGGCAGGGTTCTACAATGAGCAGTTCTTC.

The chain is built from TRBV4-3 and TRBJ2-5; D may be TRBD1 or TRBD2 (6 bases each). The better agreement between TRBJ2-7 and the DNA end casts doubt on the J call. The CDR3 runs to 17 residues. Germline lookup yields CDR1 LGHNA and CDR2 YSLEER. The CDR3 region is CASSQDSRLGGLYEQYF. CDR3 DNA: TGCGCCAGCAGCCAAGATAGCAGGTTGGGGGGCCTCTACGAGCAGTACTTC.

CDR3 protein: CASSQATKRPSGNTDTQYF. The CDR3, as DNA: TGCGCCAGCAGCCAAGCAACCAAGCGCCCTAGCGGGAACACAGATACGCAGTATTTT. The chain recombines TRBV4-3 with TRBJ2-3, with 9 bases aligning to TRBD2. This CDR3 is 19 amino acids long. CDR1 and CDR2 from the germline V gene are LGHNA and YSLEER. V dropped 1 base and J dropped 2; count of bases not matched to a gene: 13.

The sample holds a few counts of this clonotype. This chain links TRBV20-1 with TRBJ1-2; the D is unclear. CDR3 length: 14 amino acids. The germline CDR1 and CDR2 sequences are DFQATT and SNEGSKA (reference sequence). Trimming left V 2 bases short and J 0 bases short, with 10 bases between. The CDR3 sequence: CSARTGGTNYGYTF. CDR3 nucleotides: TGCAGTGCTAGAACCGGCGGGACTAACTATGGCTACACCTTC.

This clonotype has just a few counts. The chain uses TRBV6-5 and TRBJ2-7; possibly TRBD1 or TRBD2 for D (5 bases each). V gave up 7 bases and J gave up 11 bases, with 12 bases separating them. Germline values: CDR1 MNHEY, CDR2 SVGAGI. CDR3 length: 10 amino acids. The CDR3 sequence: CASTGTIEYF. Here the CDR3 DNA reads TGTGCCAGCACCGGGACCATCGAGTACTTC.

J is TRBJ2-1 and V is TRBV7-2; D could derive from TRBD1 or TRBD2 (6 bases each). The CDR3 runs to 16 residues. Germline V CDR1 and CDR2: SGHTA, FQGNSA. Trimming removed 1 base from V and 4 bases from J, with 14 bases in between. The CDR3 is CASSLGGGGFYNEQFF. For the CDR3, the DNA is TGTGCCAGCAGCTTAGGAGGGGGAGGCTTTTACAATGAGCAGTTCTTC.

This clonotype was counted once. The rearrangement joins TRBV29-1 to TRBJ1-4, with D unclear. V shed 7 bases and J shed 8 bases, with 17 bases lying between them. Per the germline V gene, CDR1 is SQVTM and CDR2 is ANQGSEA. The CDR3 runs to 13 residues. CDR3 coding DNA: TGCAGCGCTTGGTTCGAAGGGCCAGAAAAACTGTTTTTT. It yields the protein CSAWFEGPEKLFF.

This clonotype was recorded a few times. This chain uses TRBV3-1 with TRBJ2-3; the match to TRBD2 covers 11 bases. Unmatched junction bases numbered 6, after V lost 5 bases and J lost 2 bases. Germline-derived CDR1 and CDR2 are LGHDT and YNNKEL (reference sequence). There are 16 residues in the CDR3. The CDR3 DNA reads as TGTGCCAGCAGCGCCGGGACTAGCGGTGACACAGATACGCAGTATTTT. It yields the protein CASSAGTSGDTDTQYF.

In this sample, this clonotype turned up many times. This chain links TRBV12-3 or TRBV12-4 with TRBJ2-5; no definite D call. The CDR3 length is 12 residues. V was pared by 4 bases and J by 0 bases, with 3 bases between. The CDR3 region is CASSWDQETQYF. The CDR3 nucleotides are TGTGCCAGCAGTTGGGACCAAGAGACCCAGTACTTC.

This clonotype was recorded a few times. The rearrangement links TRBV7-8 to TRBJ2-4, with TRBD1 matching 9 bases. The J call may be mistaken, given a closer DNA end match to TRBJ2-7. The CDR3 length is 14 residues. Germline loops: CDR1 SGHVS, CDR2 FQNEAQ. This CDR3 reads CASSLSTGGHEQYF. The DNA for the CDR3 is TGTGCCAGCAGCTTAAGTACAGGGGGCCACGAGCAGTACTTC.

V and J are TRBV4-2 and TRBJ2-5; D possibly matches TRBD1 or TRBD2 (6 bases each). This CDR3 region has 16 residues. Per germline, CDR1 LGHNA and CDR2 YNFKEQ. The ends were cut back, 3 bases at V and 3 bases at J, with 17 bases in the middle. CDR3 bases: TGTGCCAGCAGCCAGGGGGACGGGGGCGTCGAAGAGACCCAGTACTTC. Translated, it gives CASSQGDGGVEETQYF.

This chain joins TRBV7-2 and TRBJ2-5, with 10 bases fitting TRBD2. CDR1 is SGHTA, CDR2 FQGNSA, per germline. The CDR3 covers 16 residues. J gave up 5 bases and V 5 bases, and 11 bases lay outside the gene matches. CDR3 region: CASSLSGGTRFETQYF. The CDR3 DNA follows: TGTGCCAGCAGCCTTAGCGGGGGGACCCGGTTCGAGACCCAGTACTTC. Looking up the rest from reference TRBV7-2 and TRBJ2-5 gives the full variable domain: GAGVSQSPSNKVTEKGKDVELRCDPISGHTALYWYRQSLGQGLEFLIYFQGNSAPDKSGLPSDRFSAERTGGSVSTLTIQRTQQEDSAVYLCASSLSGGTRFETQYFGPGTRLLVL.